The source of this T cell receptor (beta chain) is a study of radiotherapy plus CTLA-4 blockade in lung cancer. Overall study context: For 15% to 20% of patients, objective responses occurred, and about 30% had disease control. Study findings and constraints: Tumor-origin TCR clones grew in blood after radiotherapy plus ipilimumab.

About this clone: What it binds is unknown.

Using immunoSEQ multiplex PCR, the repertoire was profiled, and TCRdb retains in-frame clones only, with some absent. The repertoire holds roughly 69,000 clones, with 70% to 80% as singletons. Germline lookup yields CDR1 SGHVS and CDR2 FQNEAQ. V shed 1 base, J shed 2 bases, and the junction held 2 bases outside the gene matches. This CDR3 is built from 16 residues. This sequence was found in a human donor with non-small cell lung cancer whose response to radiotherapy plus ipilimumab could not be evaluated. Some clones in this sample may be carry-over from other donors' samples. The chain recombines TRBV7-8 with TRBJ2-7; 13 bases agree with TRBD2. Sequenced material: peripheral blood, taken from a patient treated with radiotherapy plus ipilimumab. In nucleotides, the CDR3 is TGTGCCAGCAGCTTAGGGGGACTAGCGGGGACCTACGAGCAGTACTTC. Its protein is CASSLGGLAGTYEQYF.